This record covers a single T cell receptor (beta chain). Antigen: not known. Primers included in the PCR were 60 Vbeta and 13 Jbeta primers. Assay used: immunoSEQ multiplex PCR; TCRdb lists only in-frame clones, some missing. Counted here are roughly 120,000 clones, 55% to 75% occurring once; the ten biggest clones make up 6.5% to 9%. This record comes from a study of cytomegalovirus exposure and HLA in healthy donors. Overall study findings and caveats: CMV antigen specificity was confirmed in vitro for a few CMV-associated chains. Reportedly, fewer N-insertions than the approximately 700-donor mean appeared in an Asian-associated ancestry cluster in a later analysis. Only CMV serostatus was available as immune exposure information.

The clonotype comes from a woman in her thirties or forties in good health and CMV-seropositive. The sequenced sample consisted of PBMCs.

The CDR3 DNA sequence: TGTGCCAGCAGCTTAGAGCAGGGATCGAGTGAGCAGTTCTTC. Translating it yields CASSLEQGSSEQFF. The gene calls are TRBV7-2 and TRBJ2-1; TRBD1 is a possible D gene (5 bases). CDR3 size: 14 residues. Trimming stripped 1 base from V and 9 bases from J, with 13 bases between. Per the germline V gene, CDR1 is SGHTA and CDR2 is FQGNSA.